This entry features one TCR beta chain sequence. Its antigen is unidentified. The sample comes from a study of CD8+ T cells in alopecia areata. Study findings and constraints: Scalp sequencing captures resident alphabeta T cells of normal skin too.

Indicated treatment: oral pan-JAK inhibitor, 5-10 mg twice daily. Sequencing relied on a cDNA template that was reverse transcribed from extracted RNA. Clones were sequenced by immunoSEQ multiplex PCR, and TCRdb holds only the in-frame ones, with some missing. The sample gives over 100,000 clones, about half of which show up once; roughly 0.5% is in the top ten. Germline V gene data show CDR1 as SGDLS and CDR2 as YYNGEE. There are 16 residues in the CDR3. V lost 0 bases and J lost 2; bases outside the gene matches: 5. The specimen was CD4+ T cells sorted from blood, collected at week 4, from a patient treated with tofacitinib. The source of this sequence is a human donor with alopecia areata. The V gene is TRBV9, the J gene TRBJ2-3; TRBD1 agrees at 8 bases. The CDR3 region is CASSVAPGGSTDTQYF. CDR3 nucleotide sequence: TGTGCCAGCAGCGTAGCACCAGGGGGCTCCACAGATACGCAGTATTTT.